This entry lists 17 T cell receptor beta chains sequenced from one sample in a study of blood T cell repertoires in COVID-19. Clones were read by immunoSEQ multiplex PCR, and TCRdb kept only the in-frame ones, dropping some. The table records fewer than 250,000 clones, 83% of them present only once. The sample was peripheral blood. Receptors originate from a woman aged 70-85 years with active or convalescent COVID-19.

The chain links TRBV30 to TRBJ1-2; D gene unclear. The CDR3 runs 10 residues. Between the trimmed V and J ends, which lost 7 bases and 8 bases, there was a span of 11 bases. In germline, CDR1 is GTSNPN, CDR2 SVGIG (reference sequence). In nucleotides, the CDR3 is TGTGCCTTCCACACAGAAGGCTACACCTTC. Translated, it gives CAFHTEGYTF.

This chain joins TRBV12-5 and TRBJ1-5; D call uncertain. CDR3 length: 13 amino acids. CDR1 is LGHNT, CDR2 FRNRAP, per germline. V was pared by 1 base and J by 9 bases, with 10 bases between. CDR3 nucleotides: TGTGCTAGTGGTTTGGATCTTTTCCGGCCCCAGCATTTT. Encoded protein: CASGLDLFRPQHF.

This rearrangement joins TRBV5-6 to TRBJ2-7; D call uncertain. The length of the CDR3 is 13 residues. Trimming removed 0 bases at V and 3 bases at J, with 7 bases between. Germline V lookup: CDR1 SGHDT, CDR2 YYEEEE. The CDR3, as DNA: TGTGCCAGCAGCTTGGTTAGTCGCTACGAGCAGTACTTC. It codes for CASSLVSRYEQYF.

The gene calls are TRBV19 and TRBJ2-3, with D perhaps TRBD1 (5 bases). Trimming left V 0 bases short and J 4 bases short, with 14 bases between. Germline V lookup: CDR1 LNHDA, CDR2 SQIVND (reference sequence). The CDR3 spans 16 residues. Here the CDR3 reads CASSIDGASRADTQYF. DNA of the CDR3: TGTGCCAGTAGTATAGATGGGGCTTCACGGGCAGATACGCAGTATTTT.

The V and J genes are TRBV7-7 and TRBJ2-7; 12 bases fit TRBD1. Per the germline V gene, CDR1 is SSHAT and CDR2 is FNYEAQ (reference sequence). The CDR3 totals 16 residues. V lost 7 bases, J lost 7 bases, and 14 bases stayed unmatched. The CDR3 region has the DNA TGTGCCAGCACCCATGATCCGGGACAGGGGGCTGGGGAGCAGTACTTC. It encodes CASTHDPGQGAGEQYF.

This clone occurred once. This sequence joins TRBV7-2 and TRBJ2-5, with D perhaps matching TRBD1 (6 bases). V was cut by 5 bases and J by 7 bases, with 11 bases left in between. The CDR3 totals 12 residues. Germline V gene lookup returns CDR1 SGHTA and CDR2 FQGNSA. CDR3 nucleotides: TGTGCCAGCAGCCCGGCCAGGGGGACCCAGTACTTC. Its protein is CASSPARGTQYF.

This clone has just a few counts. The V and J genes are TRBV10-3 and TRBJ1-2; unclear D gene. Germline CDR1 ENHRY, CDR2 SYGVKD. The ends were cut back, 0 bases at V and 6 bases at J, with 11 bases in the middle. The CDR3 length is 14 residues. The CDR3 DNA sequence: TGTGCCATCAGTGAGTCCTCGGGAGCCCATGGCTACACCTTC. Its translation: CAISESSGAHGYTF.

The J gene is TRBJ2-2, the V gene TRBV7-6, with D maybe TRBD1 (5 bases). Trimming shortened V by 1 base and J by 7 bases, and 13 bases separated the two germline ends. Germline V CDR1 and CDR2: SGHVS, FNYEAQ. This CDR3 contains 15 residues. The CDR3 reads CASSLGNSRGGELFF. CDR3 nucleotide sequence: TGTGCCAGCAGCTTAGGGAATTCAAGGGGCGGGGAGCTGTTTTTT.

The chain joins TRBV5-1 to TRBJ1-2; D might be TRBD1 (6 bases). The CDR3 extends over 16 amino acids. V lost 0 bases and J lost 8, with 20 bases in between. Germline CDR1 and CDR2: SGHRS and YFSETQ. In nucleotides, the CDR3 is TGCGCCAGCAGCTTGGGGGGGACACCCCAGGGTGAAGGCTACACCTTC. Translation gives CASSLGGTPQGEGYTF.

This clone was picked up many times. The rearrangement joins TRBV6-4 to TRBJ2-1; a possible D gene is TRBD2 (5 bases). V lost 5 bases, J lost 0 bases, and 14 bases lay in between. Germline lookup yields CDR1 MRHNA and CDR2 SNTAGT. CDR3 length equals 16 residues. The CDR3 nucleotides are TGTGCCAGCAGTCCGGAATTTGGGAGCTCCTACAATGAGCAGTTCTTC. The encoded protein is CASSPEFGSSYNEQFF.

The chain joins TRBV19 to TRBJ2-2; 8 positions agree with TRBD2. This CDR3 comprises 17 residues. V was pared by 4 bases and J by 6 bases, with 13 bases of the junction left unmatched. CDR1 LNHDA and CDR2 SQIVND come from the germline V gene (reference sequence). The CDR3 loop reads CASSTGGLGEGAGELFF. For the CDR3, the DNA is TGTGCCAGTAGTACGGGGGGGCTGGGCGAAGGGGCCGGGGAGCTGTTTTTT.

This clone was counted only a few times. This chain connects TRBV3-1 (or the pseudogene TRBV3-2) to TRBJ1-4; D unclear. Germline V gene sequence: CDR1 LGHDT, CDR2 YNNKEL (reference sequence). The V and J ends lost 4 bases and 7 bases respectively, with 7 bases between them. The CDR3 has 12 amino acids. CDR3 region: CASSRLFEKLFF. In DNA, the CDR3 is TGTGCCAGCAGCCGCCTATTTGAAAAACTGTTTTTT.

The chain links TRBV3-1 (or the pseudogene TRBV3-2) to TRBJ2-5; 7 bases align to TRBD1. Germline CDR1 is LGHDT and CDR2 is YNNKEL (reference sequence). V was pared by 1 base and J by 1 base, with 3 bases of the junction left unmatched. The CDR3 runs 15 residues. The CDR3 bases are TGTGCCAGCAGCCAAGGGTCAGGGGGCCAAGAGACCCAGTACTTC. This encodes CASSQGSGGQETQYF.

This clone is a singleton in its sample. V gene TRBV27 combines with J gene TRBJ1-5, with TRBD1 matching over 11 bases. The germline V gene has CDR1 MNHEY and CDR2 SMNVEV (reference sequence). The CDR3 extends over 15 amino acids. Trimming cost V 4 bases and J 6 bases; bases outside gene matches: 5. The CDR3 region is CASSWTGGWGQPQHF. The CDR3 nucleotides are TGTGCCAGCAGTTGGACAGGGGGCTGGGGTCAGCCCCAGCATTTT.

A note on this clone: A junction end diverges from the germline sequence, so it may reflect a read error. The chain combines TRBV7-7 with TRBJ2-3; 7 nucleotides match TRBD2. Germline values: CDR1 SSHAT, CDR2 FNYEAQ (reference sequence). The CDR3 runs 17 residues. The CDR3 here is CASSPGRGLRSTDTQYF. CDR3 sequence (DNA): TGTGCTAGCAGCCCAGGGAGGGGTTTGAGGAGCACAGATACGCAGTATTTT.

The V gene is TRBV4-2, the J gene TRBJ2-2; possible D gene TRBD1, 6 bases. CDR1 is LGHNA, CDR2 YNFKEQ, per germline. Trimming pared 3 bases from V and 1 base from J, leaving 12 bases between. The CDR3 is made up of 16 amino acids. This chain's CDR3 is CASSHPRTENTGELFF. As DNA, the CDR3 is TGTGCCAGCAGCCATCCTAGGACAGAGAACACCGGGGAGCTGTTTTTT.

The chain links TRBV7-3 to TRBJ2-5, with 10 bases fitting TRBD1. The V gene end was trimmed by 5 bases and the J gene end by 4 bases; junction bases not matched to a gene: 7. Germline loops: CDR1 SGHTA, CDR2 FQGTGA. The CDR3 has 15 residues. The CDR3 region is CASSPGTGETETQYF. The DNA for the CDR3 is TGTGCCAGCAGCCCCGGGACAGGGGAAACAGAGACCCAGTACTTC.